Presented here are 18 T cell receptor beta chains from one specimen sequenced in a study of control samples from healthy donors and cancer patients. Here immunoSEQ multiplex PCR was the method, and the copy in TCRdb shows in-frame clones only, minus some. The sample yields approximately 93,000 clones, around 90% seen once. The sequenced material came from PBMCs. Every receptor here comes from a woman between 50 and 59 years old with colorectal cancer.

This clone was counted between two and nine times. The rearrangement uses TRBV15 and TRBJ1-6; D not resolved. Germline V CDR1 and CDR2: LNHNV, YYDKDF (reference sequence). This CDR3 has 15 residues. Between the trimmed V and J ends, which lost 2 bases and 0 bases, there was a span of 5 bases. The CDR3 loop reads CATSRKSSYNSPLHF. The CDR3 nucleotides are TGTGCCACCAGCAGAAAGAGCTCCTATAATTCACCCCTCCACTTT.

The J gene is TRBJ1-5, the V gene TRBV10-3; TRBD1 agrees at 10 bases. Germline loops: CDR1 ENHRY, CDR2 SYGVKD. The CDR3 consists of 14 residues. V was pared by 4 bases and J by 7 bases, with 4 bases of the junction left unmatched. The CDR3 region is CAISATGGEQPQHF. The CDR3 coding sequence is TGTGCCATCAGTGCGACAGGGGGCGAGCAGCCCCAGCATTTT.

CDR3 bases: TGTGCCAGTAGTATTAGCCGGGACAGGGGGCATCAGCCCCAGCATTTT. Translated: CASSISRDRGHQPQHF. The V call is TRBV19, the J call TRBJ1-5; 12 bases align to TRBD1. The V gene's germline CDR1 is LNHDA and CDR2 SQIVND (reference sequence). V trimming: 3 bases; J trimming: 5 bases; junction bases outside the gene matches: 5. The CDR3 covers 16 residues.

The genes are TRBV6-5 and TRBJ2-5, with D tentatively TRBD1 or TRBD2 (6 bases each). Germline CDR1 reads MNHEY; CDR2 reads SVGAGI. The ends were cut back, 8 bases at V and 6 bases at J, with 16 bases in the middle. CDR3 length: 13 residues. The CDR3 loop reads CASEGVAGKTQYF. The CDR3 nucleotides are TGTGCCAGCGAGGGGGTGGCGGGGAAGACCCAGTACTTC.

The chain is built from TRBV30 and TRBJ1-6; possibly TRBD1 for D (6 bases). This CDR3 region has 13 residues. Germline loops: CDR1 GTSNPN, CDR2 SVGIG (reference sequence). Trimming pared 2 bases from V and 7 bases from J, leaving 9 bases between. The CDR3 DNA reads as TGTGCCTGGAGTACAGGGAACAATTCACCCCTCCACTTT. This sequence encodes CAWSTGNNSPLHF.

This chain joins TRBV18 and TRBJ2-3, with 9 bases identical to TRBD1. Germline V lookup: CDR1 KGHSH, CDR2 LQKENI. The CDR3 sequence is 14 residues long. With V trimmed by 3 bases and J by 8 bases, 6 bases remained unmatched. CDR3 bases: TGTGCCAGCTCACCCCCGGGACAGGGACGTACGCAGTATTTT. It codes for CASSPPGQGRTQYF.

Worth noting for this clone: This specimen includes other DNA sequences encoding the same CDR3. The V gene is TRBV2, the J gene TRBJ2-1, with D perhaps matching TRBD2 (5 bases). The V gene's germline CDR1 is SNHLY and CDR2 FYNNEI. The V gene lost 7 bases and the J gene lost 3 bases, with 10 bases spanning the gap. The CDR3 is 13 amino acids. DNA for the CDR3: TGTGCCAGCAAAGGGAGAATCTACAATGAGCAGTTCTTC. This encodes CASKGRIYNEQFF.

The genes are TRBV7-8 and TRBJ2-3; possibly TRBD2 for D (6 bases). V dropped 1 base and J dropped 6 bases, with 23 bases sitting between them. Germline-derived CDR1 and CDR2 are SGHVS and FQNEAQ. The CDR3 covers 18 residues. CDR3 sequence: CASSLVILVRGYGDTQYF. DNA of the CDR3: TGTGCCAGCAGCTTAGTCATTTTAGTGCGGGGCTATGGGGATACGCAGTATTTT.

The V call is TRBV27, the J call TRBJ1-5; D not resolved. CDR1 is MNHEY and CDR2 is SMNVEV in the germline V gene (reference sequence). V was trimmed by 6 bases and J by 5 bases, leaving 14 bases between them. This CDR3 spans 14 amino acids. CDR3 DNA sequence: TGTGCCAGCAGCGACGCCGGGTGGCATCAGCCCCAGCATTTT. Translated, it gives CASSDAGWHQPQHF.

The rearrangement joins TRBV28 to TRBJ2-2; the D gene could be TRBD1 or TRBD2 (5 bases each). The V gene's germline CDR1 is MDHEN and CDR2 SYDVKM. The CDR3 runs 16 residues. The germline V and J ends were trimmed by 5 bases and 6 bases, with 19 bases remaining between them. The chain's CDR3 is CASSAPGTARPGELFF. CDR3 in DNA: TGTGCCAGCAGTGCCCCCGGGACGGCTCGGCCCGGGGAGCTGTTTTTT.

Only a few counts were recorded for this clone. The chain couples TRBV9 to TRBJ1-3, with TRBD1 identical over 7 bases. Germline V gene lookup returns CDR1 SGDLS and CDR2 YYNGEE. CDR3 size: 15 residues. Trimming removed 4 bases from V and 4 bases from J; junction bases left unmatched: 8. The CDR3 here is CASSPAGGVGNTIYF. The CDR3 nucleotides read TGTGCCAGCAGCCCGGCAGGGGGTGTAGGAAACACCATATATTTT.

J is TRBJ1-1 and V is TRBV6-5; D is uncertain. Germline CDR1 reads MNHEY; CDR2 reads SVGAGI. V shed 6 bases and J shed 3 bases, with 11 bases lying between them. The CDR3 consists of 13 residues. The chain's CDR3 is CASRWTRDTEAFF. In DNA, the CDR3 is TGTGCCAGCAGATGGACCCGAGACACTGAAGCTTTCTTT.

The CDR3 DNA follows: TGTGCCAGCAGCTTTTATCTCGGCCCCCTCCACTTT. Amino acid sequence: CASSFYLGPLHF. The chain employs TRBV11-1 and TRBJ1-6, with no clear D. V lost 3 bases, J lost 13 bases, and 10 bases lay in between. The CDR3 runs 12 residues. Germline CDR1 SGHAT, CDR2 FQDESV (reference sequence).

The chain links TRBV6-2 or TRBV6-3 to TRBJ1-6, with D hard to call. Germline CDR1 reads MNHEY; CDR2 reads SVGEGT. Trimming removed 0 bases from V and 6 bases from J, with 12 bases in between. CDR3 length: 16 residues. In DNA, the CDR3 is TGTGCCAGCAGTTACTCGATTGGAGGCCTTAATTCACCCCTCCACTTT. This translates into CASSYSIGGLNSPLHF.

The rearrangement joins TRBV5-3 to TRBJ1-2, with a possible D match to TRBD1 (5 bases). TRBV5-3 falls under the ORF class, with uncertain function. V shed 1 base and J shed 5 bases, with 9 bases lying between them. The CDR3 totals 13 residues. The CDR3 DNA sequence: TGTGCCAGAAGCTTGAGGGGAGATTATGGCTACACCTTC. Translated: CARSLRGDYGYTF.

The chain recombines TRBV20-1 with TRBJ2-1; D may be TRBD2 (6 bases). Germline V gives CDR1 DFQATT, CDR2 SNEGSKA (reference sequence). The CDR3 totals 11 residues. V was pared by 3 bases and J by 9 bases, with 9 bases between. CDR3 DNA: TGCAGTGCTAGCGGGGGAACTGAGCAGTTCTTC. It specifies CSASGGTEQFF.

J is TRBJ1-1 and V is TRBV12-3 or TRBV12-4; D may be TRBD1 (6 bases). This CDR3 has 11 amino acids. Trimming pared 8 bases from V and 8 bases from J, leaving 12 bases between. CDR3 in amino acids: CASLRGAEAFF. For the CDR3, the DNA is TGTGCCAGCCTACGGGGGGCAGAAGCTTTCTTT.

V gene TRBV12-3 or TRBV12-4 combines with J gene TRBJ2-1; tentatively, D is TRBD1 (6 bases). The V gene lost 4 bases and the J gene lost 7 bases, with 11 bases spanning the gap. The CDR3 runs to 13 residues. CDR3 in amino acids: CASSYHRVNEQFF. For the CDR3, the DNA is TGTGCCAGCAGTTACCACAGGGTGAATGAGCAGTTCTTC.